The entry below gives a single T cell receptor beta chain sequence along with its context. The antigen is undetermined. This entry is derived from a study of cytomegalovirus exposure and HLA in healthy donors. The study's findings and limits: Specific recognition of CMV antigens was confirmed in vitro for a few chains (all CMV-associated). The productive fraction for most TCR beta V segments was about 90% or about 30% in an earlier analysis. Presence/absence results assume similar sequencing depth per donor, which may not hold. Reports described diagnosis of cytomegalovirus status by the classifier as highly specific and sensitive.

The PCR ran on 60 Vbeta and 13 Jbeta primers. Using immunoSEQ multiplex PCR, the repertoire was profiled, and TCRdb retains in-frame clones only, with some absent. The sample's table shows 60,000 to 65,000 clones. Per the germline V gene, CDR1 is MGHDK and CDR2 is SYGVNS. V lost 0 bases and J 1 base, leaving 13 bases between the germline ends. This CDR3 is 16 amino acids long. Sequencing input: PBMCs. The chain has TRBV25-1 and TRBJ2-7; tentative D call: TRBD2 (6 bases). This receptor was taken from a woman aged 18-29 years in good health and CMV-seronegative. This CDR3 is CASSEYFGGESYEQYF. In DNA form, the CDR3 reads TGTGCCAGCAGTGAATATTTCGGCGGGGAATCCTACGAGCAGTACTTC.